The entry that follows covers one TCR beta chain sequence. Its cognate antigen is unknown. The protocol was immunoSEQ multiplex PCR, while the TCRdb copy is restricted to in-frame clones and leaves out a portion. The table shows tens of thousands of clones, with 70% to 85% occurring only once. Noted time point: cycle 4 day 1 (C4D1), after 6 weeks of nivolumab. After autologous stem cell transplantation all patients relapsed, and prior brentuximab vedotin exposure differed between cohorts. Complete response, partial response or progressive disease constituted the best responses recorded. The sample originates from a study of PD-1 blockade in classical Hodgkin lymphoma. The CDR3 runs 17 residues. Looked up from germline, CDR1 is MGHRA and CDR2 is YSYEKL. V gave up 3 bases and J gave up 2 bases; unmatched junction bases: 5. Findings and limits, study-wide: The study reported lower baseline TCR diversity in newly diagnosed patients than in healthy donors. Complete responders possessed baseline diversity comparable to newly diagnosed patients. With respect to the repertoire differences, their causes, possibly disease activity or prior therapy, remain undefined.

The sample was peripheral blood mononuclear cells (PBMCs), taken before the fourth cycle of nivolumab. This sequence joins TRBV4-1 and TRBJ2-2, with TRBD2 identical over 11 bases. This clonotype was sampled from a human donor with classical Hodgkin lymphoma. The CDR3 loop reads CASSQLTSGRNTGELFF. The CDR3 DNA reads TGCGCCAGCAGCCAGCTAACTAGCGGGAGAAACACCGGGGAGCTGTTTTTT.